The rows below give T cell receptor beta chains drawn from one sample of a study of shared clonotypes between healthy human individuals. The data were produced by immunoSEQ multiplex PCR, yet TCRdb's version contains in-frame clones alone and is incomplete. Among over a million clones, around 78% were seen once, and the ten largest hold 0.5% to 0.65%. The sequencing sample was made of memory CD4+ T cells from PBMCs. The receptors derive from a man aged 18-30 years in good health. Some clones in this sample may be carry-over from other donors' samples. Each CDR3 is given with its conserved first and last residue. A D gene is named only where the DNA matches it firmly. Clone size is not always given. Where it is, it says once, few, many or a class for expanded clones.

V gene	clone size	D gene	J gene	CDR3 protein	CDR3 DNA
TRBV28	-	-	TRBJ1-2	CASSTSRTPYGYTF	TGTGCCAGCAGTACCTCGCGAACCCCTTATGGCTACACCTTC
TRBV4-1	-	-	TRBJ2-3	CASSQDHLLVTQYF	TGCGCCAGCAGCCAAGATCATCTTCTTGTGACGCAGTATTTT
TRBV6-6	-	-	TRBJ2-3	CASSYFPGTDTQYF	TGTGCCAGCAGTTACTTCCCCGGCACAGATACGCAGTATTTT
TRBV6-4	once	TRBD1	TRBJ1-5	CASRRTGNSNQPQHF	TGTGCCAGCCGGAGGACAGGAAATAGCAATCAGCCCCAGCATTTT
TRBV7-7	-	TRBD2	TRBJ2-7	CASSPGTSGKNEQYF	TGTGCCAGCAGCCCCGGGACTAGCGGAAAGAACGAGCAGTACTTC
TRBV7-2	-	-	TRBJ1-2	CASSLGGGYTF	TGTGCCAGCAGCCTCGGGGGCGGCTACACCTTC
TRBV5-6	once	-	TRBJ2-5	CASSPRLRGWRTQYF	TGTGCCAGCAGCCCCCGGCTCCGCGGGTGGAGGACCCAGTACTTC
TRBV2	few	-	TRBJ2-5	CASSESRQPGETQYF	TGTGCCAGCAGTGAAAGCCGACAGCCAGGGGAGACCCAGTACTTC
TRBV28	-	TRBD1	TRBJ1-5	CAGKGTGRQPQHF	TGTGCCGGCAAAGGGACAGGGCGTCAGCCCCAGCATTTT
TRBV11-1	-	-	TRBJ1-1	CASSLTGEGGKTEAFF	TGTGCCAGCAGCTTAACTGGAGAGGGGGGGAAAACTGAAGCTTTCTTT
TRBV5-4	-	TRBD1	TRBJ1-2	CASSARDRDVVGYTF	TGTGCCAGCAGCGCCCGGGACAGGGATGTTGTTGGCTACACCTTC
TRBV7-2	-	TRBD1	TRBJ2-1	CASSPYGTGGYNEQFF	TGTGCCAGCAGCCCATATGGGACAGGGGGTTACAATGAGCAGTTCTTC
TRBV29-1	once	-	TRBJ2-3	CSLGTDTQYF	TGCAGCCTTGGCACAGATACGCAGTATTTT
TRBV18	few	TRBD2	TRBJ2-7	CASSRGLAGLYEQYF	TGTGCCAGCTCCAGGGGACTAGCGGGACTGTACGAGCAGTACTTC
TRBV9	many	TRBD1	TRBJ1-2	CASSLSGGYGYTF	TGTGCCAGCAGCTTATCAGGGGGCTATGGCTACACCTTC
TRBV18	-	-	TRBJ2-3	CASSPIGVTQYF	TGTGCCAGCTCACCAATAGGGGTTACGCAGTATTTT
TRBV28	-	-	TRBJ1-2	CATQSGGRGYGYTF	TGTGCCACCCAGAGCGGCGGGCGGGGCTATGGCTACACCTTC
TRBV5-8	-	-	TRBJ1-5	CASSTNDKPQHF	TGTGCCAGCAGCACCAACGACAAGCCCCAGCATTTT
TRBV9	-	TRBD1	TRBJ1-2	CASSVEGDSYYGYTF	TGTGCCAGCAGCGTAGAGGGGGACAGTTACTATGGCTACACCTTC
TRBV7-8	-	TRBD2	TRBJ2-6	CASSRMTSPSGSGANVLTF	TGTGCCAGCAGCCGAATGACTAGCCCTTCAGGCTCTGGGGCCAACGTCCTGACTTTC
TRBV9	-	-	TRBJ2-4	CASSVGQGGNIQYF	TGTGCCAGCAGCGTAGGGCAGGGTGGAAACATTCAGTACTTC
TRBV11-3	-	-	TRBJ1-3	CASSSRSPRGSFGNTIYF	TGTGCCAGCAGCTCGCGGTCCCCTCGGGGCTCATTTGGAAACACCATATATTTT
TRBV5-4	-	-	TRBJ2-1	CASSDSGDEQFF	TGTGCCAGCAGCGATAGTGGGGATGAGCAGTTCTTC
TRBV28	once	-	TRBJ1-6	CASSLFNTYSPLHF	TGTGCCAGCAGTTTATTCAACACCTATTCACCCCTCCACTTT
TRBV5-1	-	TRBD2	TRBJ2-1	CASSWTSGAYNEQFF	TGCGCCAGCAGCTGGACTAGCGGGGCCTACAATGAGCAGTTCTTC
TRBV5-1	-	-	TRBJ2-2	CASRTPGVDTGELFF	TGCGCCAGCAGAACCCCAGGGGTGGACACCGGGGAGCTGTTTTTT
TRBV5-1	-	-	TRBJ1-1	CASSIGQLMNTEAFF	TGCGCCAGCAGCATCGGACAGCTAATGAACACTGAAGCTTTCTTT
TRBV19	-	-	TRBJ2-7	CASSLDRSQQYF	TGTGCCAGTAGTCTGGATAGGAGTCAGCAGTACTTC
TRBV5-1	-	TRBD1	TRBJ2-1	CASRRQGSGNEQFF	TGCGCCAGCCGCAGACAGGGATCGGGTAATGAGCAGTTCTTC
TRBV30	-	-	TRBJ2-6	CAWSSGANVLTF	TGTGCCTGGAGTTCTGGGGCCAACGTCCTGACTTTC
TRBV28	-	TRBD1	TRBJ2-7	CASSLTGPAYEQYF	TGTGCCAGCAGTTTGACAGGGCCTGCCTACGAGCAGTACTTC
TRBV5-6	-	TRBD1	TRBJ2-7	CASSFGTGAGGEQYF	TGTGCCAGCAGCTTCGGAACAGGGGCTGGTGGAGAGCAGTACTTC
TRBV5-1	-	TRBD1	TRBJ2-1	CASSLSGQGSYNEQFF	TGCGCCAGCAGTCTCTCTGGACAGGGGAGTTACAATGAGCAGTTCTTC
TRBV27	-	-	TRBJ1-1	CASSLGRPSTEAFF	TGTGCCAGCAGTTTAGGACGGCCATCAACTGAAGCTTTCTTT
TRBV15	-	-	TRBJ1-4	CATSGRTATNEKLFF	TGTGCCACCAGCGGGAGGACAGCAACTAATGAAAAACTGTTTTTT
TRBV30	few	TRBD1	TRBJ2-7	CAWNSDRGYEQYF	TGTGCCTGGAACTCGGACAGGGGATACGAGCAGTACTTC
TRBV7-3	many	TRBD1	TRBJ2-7	CASQTWQGAREQYF	TGTGCCAGCCAAACGTGGCAGGGGGCAAGGGAGCAGTACTTC
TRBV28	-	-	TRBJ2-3	CASSFPGTDTQYF	TGTGCCAGCAGTTTCCCGGGGACAGATACGCAGTATTTT
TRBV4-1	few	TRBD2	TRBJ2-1	CASSQDGRAEYNEQFF	TGCGCCAGCAGCCAAGACGGGAGGGCAGAGTACAATGAGCAGTTCTTC
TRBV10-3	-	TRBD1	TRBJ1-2	CAISADPGQGAAGYTF	TGTGCCATCAGTGCCGATCCGGGACAGGGGGCGGCTGGCTACACCTTC
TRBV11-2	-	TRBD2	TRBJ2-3	CASSNRGLAGTDTQYF	TGTGCCAGCAGTAATAGGGGCCTAGCGGGGACAGATACGCAGTATTTT
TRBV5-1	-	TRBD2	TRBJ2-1	CASSLATGLNEQFF	TGCGCCAGCAGCTTGGCTACGGGACTAAATGAGCAGTTCTTC
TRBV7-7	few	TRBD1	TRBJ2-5	CASSSRPTGTETQYF	TGTGCCAGCAGCTCGAGACCGACAGGGACAGAGACCCAGTACTTC
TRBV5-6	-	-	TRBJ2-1	CASSSWSVNEQFF	TGTGCCAGCAGCTCCTGGAGTGTGAATGAGCAGTTCTTC
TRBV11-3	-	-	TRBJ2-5	CASSRQTAETQYF	TGTGCCAGCAGCAGACAGACTGCAGAGACCCAGTACTTC
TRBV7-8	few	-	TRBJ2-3	CASSLGRGAADTQYF	TGTGCCAGCAGCTTAGGCCGGGGGGCAGCAGATACGCAGTATTTT
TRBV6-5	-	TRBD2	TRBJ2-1	CASRDLAGGPNEQFF	TGTGCCAGCAGAGATCTAGCGGGAGGGCCGAATGAGCAGTTCTTC
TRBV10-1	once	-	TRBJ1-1	CASSESHGGGTEAFF	TGCGCCAGCAGTGAGTCCCACGGAGGGGGCACTGAAGCTTTCTTT
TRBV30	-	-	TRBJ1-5	CAWSPSQDQPQHF	TGTGCCTGGAGTCCCTCGCAGGATCAGCCCCAGCATTTT
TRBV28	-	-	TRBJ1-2	CASSFAGPRNYGYTF	TGTGCCAGCAGTTTCGCAGGGCCCCGTAACTATGGCTACACCTTC
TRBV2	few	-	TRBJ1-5	CASSEMTANQPQHF	TGTGCCAGCAGTGAAATGACAGCCAATCAGCCCCAGCATTTT
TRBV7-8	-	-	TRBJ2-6	CASSLGEGYSSGANVLTF	TGTGCCAGCAGCTTAGGTGAAGGGTATAGCTCTGGGGCCAACGTCCTGACTTTC
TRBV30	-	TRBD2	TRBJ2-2	CAGLAGVNTGELFF	TGTGCCGGATTAGCGGGAGTGAACACCGGGGAGCTGTTTTTT
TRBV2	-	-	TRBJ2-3	CASRREEGSTDTQYF	TGTGCCAGCAGGAGAGAAGAGGGCAGCACAGATACGCAGTATTTT
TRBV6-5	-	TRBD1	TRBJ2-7	CASSSTGTGFLYEQYF	TGTGCCAGCAGTTCTACCGGGACAGGGTTTCTCTACGAGCAGTACTTC
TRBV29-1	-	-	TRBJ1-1	CSVVSSTNTEAFF	TGCAGCGTTGTTTCGTCCACAAACACTGAAGCTTTCTTT
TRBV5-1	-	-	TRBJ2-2	CASSLALGAVGELFF	TGCGCCAGCAGCTTGGCACTCGGGGCGGTCGGGGAGCTGTTTTTT
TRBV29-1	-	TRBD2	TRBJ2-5	CSAKGTSGSPSGEQYF	TGCAGCGCTAAAGGGACTAGCGGGAGCCCCTCGGGAGAGCAGTACTTC
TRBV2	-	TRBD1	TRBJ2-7	CASNEGQTISYEQYF	TGTGCCAGCAATGAGGGACAGACAATCTCCTACGAGCAGTACTTC
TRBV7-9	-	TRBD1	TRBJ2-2	CASSLRGPDTGELFF	TGTGCCAGCAGCTTAAGGGGGCCGGACACCGGGGAGCTGTTTTTT